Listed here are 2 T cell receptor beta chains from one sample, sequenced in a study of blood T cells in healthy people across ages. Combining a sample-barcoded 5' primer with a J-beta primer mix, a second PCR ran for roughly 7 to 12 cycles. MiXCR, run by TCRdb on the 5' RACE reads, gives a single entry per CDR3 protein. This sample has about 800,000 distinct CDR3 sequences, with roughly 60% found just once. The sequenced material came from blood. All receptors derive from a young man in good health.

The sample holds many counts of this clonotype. The CDR3 sequence: CSGNRESEADTQYF. As DNA, the CDR3 is TGCAGCGGGAACAGGGAATCCGAGGCAGATACGCAGTATTTT. The rearrangement joins TRBV29-1 to TRBJ2-3; D is perhaps TRBD1 (6 bases). The germline gives CDR1 SQVTM, CDR2 ANQGSEA. This CDR3 has 14 amino acids. V gave up 7 bases and J gave up 4 bases, with 18 bases separating them.

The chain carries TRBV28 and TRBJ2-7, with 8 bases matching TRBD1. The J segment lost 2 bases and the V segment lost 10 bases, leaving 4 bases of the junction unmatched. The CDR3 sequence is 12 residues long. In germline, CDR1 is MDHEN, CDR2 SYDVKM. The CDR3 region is CATKDRAYEQYF. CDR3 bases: TGTGCCACCAAGGACAGGGCCTACGAGCAGTACTTC.